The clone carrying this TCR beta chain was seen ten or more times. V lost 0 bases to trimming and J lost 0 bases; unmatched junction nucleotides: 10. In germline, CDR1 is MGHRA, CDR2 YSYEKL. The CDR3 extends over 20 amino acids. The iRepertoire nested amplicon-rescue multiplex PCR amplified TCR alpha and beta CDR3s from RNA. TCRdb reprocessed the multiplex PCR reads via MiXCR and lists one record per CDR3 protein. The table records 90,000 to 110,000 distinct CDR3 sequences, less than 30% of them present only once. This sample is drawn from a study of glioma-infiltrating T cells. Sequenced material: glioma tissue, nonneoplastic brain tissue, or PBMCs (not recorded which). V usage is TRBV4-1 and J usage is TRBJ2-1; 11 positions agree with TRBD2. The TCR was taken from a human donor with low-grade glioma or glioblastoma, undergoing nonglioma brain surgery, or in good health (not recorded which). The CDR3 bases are TGCGCCAGCAGCCAAGATCCCGGACTAGCGGGTCTTAGCTCCTACAATGAGCAGTTCTTC. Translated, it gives CASSQDPGLAGLSSYNEQFF.